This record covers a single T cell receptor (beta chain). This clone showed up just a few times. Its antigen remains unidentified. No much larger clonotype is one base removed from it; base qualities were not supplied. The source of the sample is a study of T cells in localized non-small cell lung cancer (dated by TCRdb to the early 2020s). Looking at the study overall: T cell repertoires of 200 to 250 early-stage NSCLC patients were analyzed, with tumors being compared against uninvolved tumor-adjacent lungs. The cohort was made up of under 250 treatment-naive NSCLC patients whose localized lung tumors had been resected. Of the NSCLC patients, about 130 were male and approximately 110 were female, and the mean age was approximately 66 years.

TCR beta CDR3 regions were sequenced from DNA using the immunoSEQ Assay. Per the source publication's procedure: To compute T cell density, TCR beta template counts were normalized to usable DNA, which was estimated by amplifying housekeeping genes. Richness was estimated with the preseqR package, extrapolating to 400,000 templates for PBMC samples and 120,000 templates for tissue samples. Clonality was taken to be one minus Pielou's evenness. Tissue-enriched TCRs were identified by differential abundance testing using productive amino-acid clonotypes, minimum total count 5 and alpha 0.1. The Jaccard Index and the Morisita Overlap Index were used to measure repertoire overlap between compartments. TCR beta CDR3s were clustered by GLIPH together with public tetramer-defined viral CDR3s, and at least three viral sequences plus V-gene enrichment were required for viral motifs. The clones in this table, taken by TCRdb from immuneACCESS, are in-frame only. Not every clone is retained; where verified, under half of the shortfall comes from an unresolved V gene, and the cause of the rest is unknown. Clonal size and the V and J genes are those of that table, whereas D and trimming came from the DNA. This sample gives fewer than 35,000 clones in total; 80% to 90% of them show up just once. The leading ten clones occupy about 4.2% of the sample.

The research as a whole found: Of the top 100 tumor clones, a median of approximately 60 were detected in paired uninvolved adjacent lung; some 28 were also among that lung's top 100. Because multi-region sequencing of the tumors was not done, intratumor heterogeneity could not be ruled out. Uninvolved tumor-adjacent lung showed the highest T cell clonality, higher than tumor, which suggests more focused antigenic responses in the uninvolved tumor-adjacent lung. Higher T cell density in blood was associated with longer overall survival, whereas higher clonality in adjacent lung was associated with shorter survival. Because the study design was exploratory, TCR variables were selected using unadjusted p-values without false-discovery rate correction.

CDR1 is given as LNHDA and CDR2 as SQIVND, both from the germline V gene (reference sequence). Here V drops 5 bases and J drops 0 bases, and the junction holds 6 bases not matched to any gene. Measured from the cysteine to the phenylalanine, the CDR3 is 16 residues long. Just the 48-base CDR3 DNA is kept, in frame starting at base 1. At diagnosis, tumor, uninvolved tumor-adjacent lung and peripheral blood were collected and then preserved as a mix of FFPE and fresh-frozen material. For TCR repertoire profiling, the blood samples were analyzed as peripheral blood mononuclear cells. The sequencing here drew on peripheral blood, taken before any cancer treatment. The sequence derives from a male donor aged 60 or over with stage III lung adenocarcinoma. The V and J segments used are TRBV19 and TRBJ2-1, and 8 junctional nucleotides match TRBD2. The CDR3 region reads CASSEGSGNSYNEQFF. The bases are TGTGCCAGTAGTGAGGGTAGCGGGAACTCCTACAATGAGCAGTTCTTC.